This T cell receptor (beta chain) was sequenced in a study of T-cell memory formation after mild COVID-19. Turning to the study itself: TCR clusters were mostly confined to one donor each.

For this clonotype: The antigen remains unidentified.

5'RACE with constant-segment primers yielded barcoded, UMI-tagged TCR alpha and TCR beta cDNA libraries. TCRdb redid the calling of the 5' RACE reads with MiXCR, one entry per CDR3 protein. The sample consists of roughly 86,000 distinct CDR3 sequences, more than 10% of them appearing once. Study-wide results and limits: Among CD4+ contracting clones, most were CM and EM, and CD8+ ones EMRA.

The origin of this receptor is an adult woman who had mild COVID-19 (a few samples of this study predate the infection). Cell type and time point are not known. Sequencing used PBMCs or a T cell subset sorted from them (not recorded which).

In DNA, the CDR3 is TGTGCCTGGAGACGGACAGGCGGGGACTATGGCTACACCTTC. The encoded protein is CAWRRTGGDYGYTF. The gene calls are TRBV30 and TRBJ1-2; TRBD1 aligns across 7 bases. The junction had 7 bases not matched to a gene; V was cut back by 3 bases and J by 3 bases. The CDR3 spans 14 residues. Germline loops: CDR1 GTSNPN, CDR2 SVGIG (reference sequence).